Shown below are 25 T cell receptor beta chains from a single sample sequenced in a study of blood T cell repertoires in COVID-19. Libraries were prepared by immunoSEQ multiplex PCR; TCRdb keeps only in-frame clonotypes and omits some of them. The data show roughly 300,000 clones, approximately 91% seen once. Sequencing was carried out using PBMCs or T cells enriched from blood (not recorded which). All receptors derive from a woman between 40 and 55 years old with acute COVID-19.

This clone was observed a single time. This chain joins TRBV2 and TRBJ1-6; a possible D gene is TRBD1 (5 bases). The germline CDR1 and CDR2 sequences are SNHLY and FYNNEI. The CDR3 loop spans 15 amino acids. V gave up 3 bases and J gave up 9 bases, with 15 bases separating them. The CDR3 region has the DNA TGTGCCAGCAGTGAGACCTGGGGGGGAACTTCACCCCTCCACTTT. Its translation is CASSETWGGTSPLHF.

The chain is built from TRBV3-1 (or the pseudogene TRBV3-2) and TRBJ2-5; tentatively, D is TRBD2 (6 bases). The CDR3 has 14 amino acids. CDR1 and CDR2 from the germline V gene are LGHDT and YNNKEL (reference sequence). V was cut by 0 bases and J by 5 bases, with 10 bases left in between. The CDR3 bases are TGTGCCAGCAGCCAAGAGGGGGGTGCGGAGACCCAGTACTTC. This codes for CASSQEGGAETQYF.

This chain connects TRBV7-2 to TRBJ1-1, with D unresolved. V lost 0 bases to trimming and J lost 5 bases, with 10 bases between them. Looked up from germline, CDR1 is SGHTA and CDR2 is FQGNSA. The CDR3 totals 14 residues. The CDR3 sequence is CASSLAGPGTEAFF. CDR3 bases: TGTGCCAGCAGCTTAGCTGGCCCGGGGACTGAAGCTTTCTTT.

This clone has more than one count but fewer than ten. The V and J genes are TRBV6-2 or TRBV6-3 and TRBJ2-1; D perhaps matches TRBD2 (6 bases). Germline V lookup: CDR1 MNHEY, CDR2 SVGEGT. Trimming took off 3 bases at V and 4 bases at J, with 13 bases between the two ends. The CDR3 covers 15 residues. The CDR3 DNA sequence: TGTGCCAGCAGTTATAGTCTTAGCGGTTACAATGAGCAGTTCTTC. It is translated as CASSYSLSGYNEQFF.

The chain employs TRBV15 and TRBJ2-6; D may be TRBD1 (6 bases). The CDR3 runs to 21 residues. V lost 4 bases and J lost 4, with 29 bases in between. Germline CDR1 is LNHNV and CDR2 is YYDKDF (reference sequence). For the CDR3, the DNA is TGTGCCACCAGCACTCCACTCGGGGACATACTGGGGACGAACGGGGCCAACGTCCTGACTTTC. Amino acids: CATSTPLGDILGTNGANVLTF.

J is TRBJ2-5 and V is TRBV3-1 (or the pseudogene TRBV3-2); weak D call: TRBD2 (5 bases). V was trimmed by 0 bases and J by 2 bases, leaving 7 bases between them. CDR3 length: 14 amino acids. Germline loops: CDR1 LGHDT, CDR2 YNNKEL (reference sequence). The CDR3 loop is CASSQDSGQETQYF. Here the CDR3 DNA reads TGTGCCAGCAGCCAAGACAGCGGACAAGAGACCCAGTACTTC.

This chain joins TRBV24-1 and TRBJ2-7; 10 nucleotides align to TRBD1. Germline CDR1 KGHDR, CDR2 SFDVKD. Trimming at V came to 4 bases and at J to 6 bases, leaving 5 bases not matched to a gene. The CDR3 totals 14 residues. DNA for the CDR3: TGTGCCACCAGTGAACCCGGGACAGGGGCCGAGCAGTACTTC. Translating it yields CATSEPGTGAEQYF.

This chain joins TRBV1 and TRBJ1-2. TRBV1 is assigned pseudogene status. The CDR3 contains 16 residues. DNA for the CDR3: TGCACCAGCAGCCAACAATCCGCGCTCAGGGAGGATGGCTACACCTTC. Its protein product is CTSSQQSALREDGYTF.

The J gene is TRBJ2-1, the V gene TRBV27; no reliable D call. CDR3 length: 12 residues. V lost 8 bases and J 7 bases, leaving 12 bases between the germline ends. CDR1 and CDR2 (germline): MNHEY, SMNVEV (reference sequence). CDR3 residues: CASSPTGNEQFF. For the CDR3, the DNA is TGTGCCAGCTCCCCAACGGGTAATGAGCAGTTCTTC.

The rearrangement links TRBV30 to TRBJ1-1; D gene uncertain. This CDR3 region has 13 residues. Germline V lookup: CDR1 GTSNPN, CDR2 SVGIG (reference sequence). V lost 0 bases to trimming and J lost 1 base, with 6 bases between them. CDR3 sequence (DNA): TGTGCCTGGAGTGTACCCGGGAACACTGAAGCTTTCTTT. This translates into CAWSVPGNTEAFF.

The CDR3 DNA is TGCGCCAGCAGCCAAGAATATGGACTAGCGGGAGGGGAGCAGTACTTC. As protein: CASSQEYGLAGGEQYF. The V gene is TRBV4-3, the J gene TRBJ2-7; the match to TRBD2 covers 15 bases. The CDR3 length is 16 residues. The germline CDR1 and CDR2 sequences are LGHNA and YSLEER. V shed 0 bases, J shed 7 bases, and the junction held 4 bases outside the gene matches.

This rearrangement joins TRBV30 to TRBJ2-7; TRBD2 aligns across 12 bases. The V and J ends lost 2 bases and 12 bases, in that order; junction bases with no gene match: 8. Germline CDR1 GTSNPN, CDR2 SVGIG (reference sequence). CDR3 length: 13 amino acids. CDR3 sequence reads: CAWSSGLAGVPYF. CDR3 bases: TGTGCCTGGAGTTCGGGACTAGCGGGTGTACCGTACTTC.

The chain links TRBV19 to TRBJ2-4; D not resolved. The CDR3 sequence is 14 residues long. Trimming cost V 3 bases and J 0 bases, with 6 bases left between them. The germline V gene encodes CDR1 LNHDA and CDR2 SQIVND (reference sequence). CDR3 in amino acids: CASSIRGAKNIQYF. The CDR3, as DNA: TGTGCCAGTAGTATCCGCGGAGCCAAAAACATTCAGTACTTC.

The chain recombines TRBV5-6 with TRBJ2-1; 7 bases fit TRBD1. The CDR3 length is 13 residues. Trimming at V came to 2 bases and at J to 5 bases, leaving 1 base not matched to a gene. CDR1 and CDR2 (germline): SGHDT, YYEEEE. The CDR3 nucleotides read TGTGCCAGCAGCTTTCAGGGGGACAATGAGCAGTTCTTC. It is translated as CASSFQGDNEQFF.

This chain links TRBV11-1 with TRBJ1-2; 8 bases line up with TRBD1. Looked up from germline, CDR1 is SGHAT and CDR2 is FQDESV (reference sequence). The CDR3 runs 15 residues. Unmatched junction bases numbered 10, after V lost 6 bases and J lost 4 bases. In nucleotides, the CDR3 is TGTGCCAGCAGTGCCGGGACAGGCCGACCCTATGGCTACACCTTC. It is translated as CASSAGTGRPYGYTF.

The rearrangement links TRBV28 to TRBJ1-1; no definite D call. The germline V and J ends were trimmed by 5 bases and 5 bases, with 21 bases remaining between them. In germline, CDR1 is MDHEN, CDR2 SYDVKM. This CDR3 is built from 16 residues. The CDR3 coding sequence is TGTGCCAGCAGTGTAATCATAGGTGGCGGGCGGACTGAAGCTTTCTTT. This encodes CASSVIIGGGRTEAFF. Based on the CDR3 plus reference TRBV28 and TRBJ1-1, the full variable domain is DVKVTQSSRYLVKRTGEKVFLECVQDMDHENMFWYRQDPGLGLRLIYFSYDVKMKEKGDIPEGYSVSREKKERFSLILESASTNQTSMYLCASSVIIGGGRTEAFFGQGTRLTVV.

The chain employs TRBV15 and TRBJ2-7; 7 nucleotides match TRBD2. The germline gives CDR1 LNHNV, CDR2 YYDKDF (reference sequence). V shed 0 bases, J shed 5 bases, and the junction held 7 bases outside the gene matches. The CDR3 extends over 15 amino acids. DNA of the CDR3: TGTGCCACCAGCAGAGATTCGGGGACTAAGGACGAGCAGTACTTC. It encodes CATSRDSGTKDEQYF.

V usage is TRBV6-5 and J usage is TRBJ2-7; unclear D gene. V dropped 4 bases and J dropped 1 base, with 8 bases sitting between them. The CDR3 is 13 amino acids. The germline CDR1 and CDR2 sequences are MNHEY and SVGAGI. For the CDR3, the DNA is TGTGCCAGCAGTTCCGGTCCTTCCTACGAGCAGTACTTC. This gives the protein CASSSGPSYEQYF.

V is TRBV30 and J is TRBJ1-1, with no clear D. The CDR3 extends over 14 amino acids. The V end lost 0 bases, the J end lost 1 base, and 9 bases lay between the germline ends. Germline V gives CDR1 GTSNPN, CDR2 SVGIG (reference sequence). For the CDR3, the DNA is TGTGCCTGGAGTGTACGACACAGGAACACTGAAGCTTTCTTT. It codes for CAWSVRHRNTEAFF.

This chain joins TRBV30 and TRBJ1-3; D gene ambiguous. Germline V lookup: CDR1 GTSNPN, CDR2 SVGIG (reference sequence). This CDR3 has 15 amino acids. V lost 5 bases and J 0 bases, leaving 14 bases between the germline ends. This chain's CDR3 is CAWAVGGYSGNTIYF. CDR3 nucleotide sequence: TGTGCCTGGGCCGTAGGCGGCTACTCTGGAAACACCATATATTTT.

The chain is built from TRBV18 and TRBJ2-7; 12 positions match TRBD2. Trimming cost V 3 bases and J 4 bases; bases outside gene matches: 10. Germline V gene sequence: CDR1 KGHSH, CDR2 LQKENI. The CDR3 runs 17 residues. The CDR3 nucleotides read TGTGCCAGCTCACCTCCTAGCGGGAGGGCCGGGCTGTACGAGCAGTACTTC. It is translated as CASSPPSGRAGLYEQYF. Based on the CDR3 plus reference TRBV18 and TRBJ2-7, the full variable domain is NAGVMQNPRHLVRRRGQEARLRCSPMKGHSHVYWYRQLPEEGLKFMVYLQKENIIDESGMPKERFSAEFPKEGPSILRIQQVVRGDSAAYFCASSPPSGRAGLYEQYFGPGTRLTVT.

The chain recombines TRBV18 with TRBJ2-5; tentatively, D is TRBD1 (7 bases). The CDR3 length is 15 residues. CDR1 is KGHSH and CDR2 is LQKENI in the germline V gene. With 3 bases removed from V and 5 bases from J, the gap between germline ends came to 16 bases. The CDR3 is CASSPRQGGTETQYF. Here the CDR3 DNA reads TGTGCCAGCTCACCTCGGCAGGGGGGAACGGAGACCCAGTACTTC.

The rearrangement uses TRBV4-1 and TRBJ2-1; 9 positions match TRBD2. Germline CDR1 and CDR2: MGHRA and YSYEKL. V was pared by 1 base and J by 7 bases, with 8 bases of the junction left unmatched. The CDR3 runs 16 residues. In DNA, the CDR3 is TGCGCCAGCAGCCAAGCGGCGGGCGGGGGGGCGAATGAGCAGTTCTTC. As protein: CASSQAAGGGANEQFF.

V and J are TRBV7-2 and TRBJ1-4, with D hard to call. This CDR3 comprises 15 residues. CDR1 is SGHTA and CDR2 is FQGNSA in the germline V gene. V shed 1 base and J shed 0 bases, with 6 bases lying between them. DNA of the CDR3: TGTGCCAGCAGCTTAGGCGGGTCAACTAATGAAAAACTGTTTTTT. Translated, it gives CASSLGGSTNEKLFF.

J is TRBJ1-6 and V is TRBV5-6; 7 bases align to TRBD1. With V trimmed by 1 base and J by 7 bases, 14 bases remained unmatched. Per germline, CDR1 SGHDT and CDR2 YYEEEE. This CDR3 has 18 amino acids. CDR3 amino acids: CASSLTGLGGTVNSPLHF. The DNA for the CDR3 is TGTGCCAGCAGCTTGACGGGCTTAGGTGGGACAGTAAATTCACCCCTCCACTTT.